These T cell receptor beta chains were read from a single sample in a study of tumor and adjacent non-tumor tissue in lung cancer. TCRdb used MiXCR to reprocess the multiplex PCR reads, holding one entry per CDR3 protein. Among 44,000 or so distinct CDR3 sequences, roughly 60% were seen once, and the ten largest hold 15% to 20%. Material for sequencing was distant non-tumor lung tissue. The receptors were gathered from a woman in her thirties or forties with non-small cell lung cancer. CDR3s include the opening cysteine and the closing phenylalanine or tryptophan. D genes are given only for firm matches. Only part of the rows carry a size: once, few, many, or a class if the clone is expanded.

j_gene: TRBJ2-1; d_gene: -; v_gene: TRBV11-2; abundance: -; CDR3nt: TGTGCCACCACCCTTTCAGGGATAGGGAGGTCGACGAGCTCCTACAATGAGCAGTTCTTC; CDR3aa: CATTLSGIGRSTSSYNEQFF
j_gene: TRBJ2-3; d_gene: TRBD2; v_gene: TRBV2; abundance: few; CDR3nt: TGTGCCAGCAGTGATGTAGCGGGCAGCACAGATACGCAGTATTTT; CDR3aa: CASSDVAGSTDTQYF
j_gene: TRBJ2-6; d_gene: TRBD1; v_gene: TRBV5-4; abundance: many; CDR3nt: TGTGCCAGCAGCAAAGGGACAGCACCCTCTGGGGCCAACGTCCTGACTTTC; CDR3aa: CASSKGTAPSGANVLTF
j_gene: TRBJ1-1; d_gene: -; v_gene: TRBV12-3/TRBV12-4; abundance: -; CDR3nt: TGTGACAGTAGTTTGAACAGTATGAACACTGAAGCTTTCTTT; CDR3aa: CDSSLNSMNTEAFF
j_gene: TRBJ1-2; d_gene: -; v_gene: TRBV11-2; abundance: -; CDR3nt: TGTGCCAGCAGTTCCGAGGGTGATTATGGCTACACCTTC; CDR3aa: CASSSEGDYGYTF
j_gene: TRBJ2-1; d_gene: TRBD2; v_gene: TRBV6-6; abundance: -; CDR3nt: TGTACCAGCAGTACTGGGACTAGCGGTTACAATGAGCGGTTCTTC; CDR3aa: CTSSTGTSGYNERFF
j_gene: TRBJ2-2; d_gene: -; v_gene: TRBV11-3; abundance: large; CDR3nt: TGTGCCAGCCAGGTCACCGGGGAGCTGTTTTTT; CDR3aa: CASQVTGELFF
j_gene: TRBJ2-1; d_gene: -; v_gene: TRBV2; abundance: -; CDR3nt: TGTGCCAGCAGGAAACAGGGACCGACACTCTACAATGAGCAGTTCTTC; CDR3aa: CASRKQGPTLYNEQFF
j_gene: TRBJ2-5; d_gene: -; v_gene: TRBV11-2; abundance: -; CDR3nt: TGTGCCAGCAACTTACGATTCCCTAGGGCGGGTCAGGAGGAGTCCCAGTACTTC; CDR3aa: CASNLRFPRAGQEESQYF
j_gene: TRBJ2-7; d_gene: TRBD1; v_gene: TRBV11-2; abundance: medium-sized; CDR3nt: TGTGCCAGCAGCTTAGGTCCAGGGGGCACCTACGAGCAGTACTTC; CDR3aa: CASSLGPGGTYEQYF
j_gene: TRBJ2-6; d_gene: -; v_gene: TRBV6-5; abundance: -; CDR3nt: TGTGCCAGCAGTCGGGTATATGAGGCTGGGGCCAACGTCCTGACTTTC; CDR3aa: CASSRVYEAGANVLTF
j_gene: TRBJ2-7; d_gene: -; v_gene: TRBV13; abundance: once; CDR3nt: TGTGTCAGCAGTCCATGGGACCCGGTCCACGAGCAGTACTTC; CDR3aa: CVSSPWDPVHEQYF
j_gene: TRBJ2-1; d_gene: -; v_gene: TRBV11-2; abundance: -; CDR3nt: TGTGCCAGCAGGTTAGTCAGGACCGTCCGGAATGGGCAGTTCTTC; CDR3aa: CASRLVRTVRNGQFF
j_gene: TRBJ2-7; d_gene: TRBD1; v_gene: TRBV11-2; abundance: many; CDR3nt: TGTGCCAGCAGCTTAGGACAGGGGCCACCCTACGAGCAGTACTTC; CDR3aa: CASSLGQGPPYEQYF
j_gene: TRBJ1-5; d_gene: -; v_gene: TRBV28; abundance: few; CDR3nt: TGTGCCAGCGGTCGTAAAATTTTGGGTCTGGGTCAGCAGCCCCAGCATTTT; CDR3aa: CASGRKILGLGQQPQHF
j_gene: TRBJ2-1; d_gene: -; v_gene: TRBV24-1; abundance: many; CDR3nt: TGTGCCACCAGTGTTAACAGGGCCGCTGAGCAGTTCTTC; CDR3aa: CATSVNRAAEQFF
j_gene: TRBJ2-7; d_gene: TRBD2; v_gene: TRBV20-1; abundance: -; CDR3nt: TGCAGTGTTAGCAATGCGGGAGCTTGGGAGCAGTACTTC; CDR3aa: CSVSNAGAWEQYF
j_gene: TRBJ2-2; d_gene: -; v_gene: TRBV6-5; abundance: medium-sized; CDR3nt: TGTGCCAGCAGTTACACAACAGCCGGGGAGCTGTTTTTT; CDR3aa: CASSYTTAGELFF
j_gene: TRBJ1-5; d_gene: -; v_gene: TRBV28; abundance: many; CDR3nt: TGTGCCAGCAGTCGCCATGGGGGCGCCGGAGGAGCCCAGCATTTT; CDR3aa: CASSRHGGAGGAQHF
j_gene: TRBJ2-1; d_gene: -; v_gene: TRBV11-3; abundance: medium-sized; CDR3nt: TGTGCCAGCAGCTTAGGGCCCGGGGGCAACAATGAGCAGTTCTTC; CDR3aa: CASSLGPGGNNEQFF
j_gene: TRBJ2-7; d_gene: -; v_gene: TRBV20-1; abundance: -; CDR3nt: TGCAGCGTCCCCCGCGTAGCCGGGCAGGAGCAGTACTTC; CDR3aa: CSVPRVAGQEQYF
j_gene: TRBJ2-5; d_gene: TRBD2; v_gene: TRBV9; abundance: -; CDR3nt: TGTGCCAGCAGCCTAGGACTAGCGGGAGGTCCCCAACAGACCCAGTACTTC; CDR3aa: CASSLGLAGGPQQTQYF
j_gene: TRBJ2-1; d_gene: TRBD2; v_gene: TRBV11-1; abundance: -; CDR3nt: TGTGCCAGCAGCCGCTTGGGACTAACTTGGGACGAGCAGTTCTTC; CDR3aa: CASSRLGLTWDEQFF
j_gene: TRBJ2-1; d_gene: -; v_gene: TRBV19; abundance: -; CDR3nt: TGTGCCAGTAGTATGATAAGTAATGAGCAGTTCTTC; CDR3aa: CASSMISNEQFF
j_gene: TRBJ2-1; d_gene: -; v_gene: TRBV6-4; abundance: -; CDR3nt: TGTGCCGGCAGTGTATGGGGGGCAGAAAGCAATGAGCAGTTCTTC; CDR3aa: CAGSVWGAESNEQFF
j_gene: TRBJ1-6; d_gene: -; v_gene: TRBV6-2/TRBV6-3; abundance: -; CDR3nt: TGTGCCAGCAAGCCGAGACATGATCTCTCAGCCCTCCACTTT; CDR3aa: CASKPRHDLSALHF
j_gene: TRBJ1-2; d_gene: -; v_gene: TRBV11-3; abundance: -; CDR3nt: TGTGCCAGCAGCTCGACAGCTTCTAACTACGGCTACGCCTTC; CDR3aa: CASSSTASNYGYAF
j_gene: TRBJ2-1; d_gene: -; v_gene: TRBV20-1; abundance: many; CDR3nt: TGCAGTGCTAGAGTTCATTCCTACAATGAGCAGTTCTTC; CDR3aa: CSARVHSYNEQFF
j_gene: TRBJ2-5; d_gene: TRBD2; v_gene: TRBV11-2; abundance: -; CDR3nt: TGTGCCAGCAGCCGGTTCACTAGCGGACGGGAGATCCAGTACTTC; CDR3aa: CASSRFTSGREIQYF
j_gene: TRBJ2-7; d_gene: TRBD1; v_gene: TRBV20-1; abundance: -; CDR3nt: TGCAGTGCTCCTACTGGGACAGGGAACTGCGAGCAGTACTTC; CDR3aa: CSAPTGTGNCEQYF
j_gene: TRBJ2-1; d_gene: TRBD2; v_gene: TRBV28; abundance: -; CDR3nt: TGTGACAGCATTCTATCGGGAGGGAGCTCCTACAATGAGCAGTTCTTC; CDR3aa: CDSILSGGSSYNEQFF
j_gene: TRBJ2-1; d_gene: -; v_gene: TRBV20-1; abundance: -; CDR3nt: TGCAGTGCTAGAGCTGTTGTGAGCGTGGGGTCTTTAATCTCCTACAATGAGCAGTTCTTC; CDR3aa: CSARAVVSVGSLISYNEQFF
j_gene: TRBJ2-7; d_gene: -; v_gene: TRBV11-1; abundance: -; CDR3nt: TGTGCCAGCAGCTTATGGAGCGAGTACGAGCAGTACTTC; CDR3aa: CASSLWSEYEQYF
j_gene: TRBJ2-2; d_gene: -; v_gene: TRBV14; abundance: -; CDR3nt: TGTGCCAGCAGCCAGCAAGCAGGGCCCGCCGGGGAGCTGTTTTTT; CDR3aa: CASSQQAGPAGELFF
j_gene: TRBJ1-1; d_gene: -; v_gene: TRBV2; abundance: many; CDR3nt: TGTGCCAGCGCGTGGACTGAAGCTTTCTTT; CDR3aa: CASAWTEAFF
j_gene: TRBJ1-5; d_gene: TRBD1; v_gene: TRBV6-1; abundance: many; CDR3nt: TGTGCCAGTAGGACAGGGGGAACGGGCAATCAGCCCCAGCATTTT; CDR3aa: CASRTGGTGNQPQHF
j_gene: TRBJ1-1; d_gene: -; v_gene: TRBV30; abundance: many; CDR3nt: TGTGCCTGGGGGACGGGGAACCTACCGGCTTTCTTT; CDR3aa: CAWGTGNLPAFF
j_gene: TRBJ2-1; d_gene: TRBD2; v_gene: TRBV11-3; abundance: -; CDR3nt: TGTGCCAGCAGCTATCCGGGACTAGCGGCCATCAACGAGCAGTTCTTC; CDR3aa: CASSYPGLAAINEQFF
j_gene: TRBJ2-2; d_gene: TRBD2; v_gene: TRBV11-2; abundance: -; CDR3nt: TGTGCCTGCAGCCCGACTAGCGCTTCGAACACCAGGGAGCTGTTTTTT; CDR3aa: CACSPTSASNTRELFF
j_gene: TRBJ2-7; d_gene: TRBD2; v_gene: TRBV5-1; abundance: -; CDR3nt: TGCGCAAGCACCTTGGCCAGCGGGGGGTACAATGAGCAGTACTTC; CDR3aa: CASTLASGGYNEQYF
j_gene: TRBJ2-7; d_gene: TRBD1; v_gene: TRBV5-6; abundance: -; CDR3nt: TGTGCCAGCACGGTACAGGGGTTCTCCTACAAGCAGTACTTC; CDR3aa: CASTVQGFSYKQYF
j_gene: TRBJ2-1; d_gene: -; v_gene: TRBV11-3; abundance: -; CDR3nt: TGTGCTAGCACCCCAAGACCTAGGATCTCCTACAATGAGCAGTTCTTC; CDR3aa: CASTPRPRISYNEQFF
j_gene: TRBJ2-3; d_gene: TRBD2; v_gene: TRBV11-2; abundance: -; CDR3nt: TGTGCCAGCGGCTTACTGGGCGGGGGGGAAAGCACAGATACGCAGTATTTT; CDR3aa: CASGLLGGGESTDTQYF
j_gene: TRBJ2-1; d_gene: -; v_gene: TRBV20-1; abundance: few; CDR3nt: TGCAGTGCTCCCGGGGGCGGCCCGAATGAGCAGTTCTTC; CDR3aa: CSAPGGGPNEQFF
j_gene: TRBJ1-2; d_gene: -; v_gene: TRBV29-1; abundance: -; CDR3nt: TGCAGCTTTGAACTCGACTTGGTTGGCTACACCTTC; CDR3aa: CSFELDLVGYTF